Below are 14 T cell receptor beta chains sequenced from a single sample in a study of human T cells and chemical hapten exposure (dated by TCRdb to the early 2020s). Libraries came from RACE. The listed sequencing device is NextSeq 500. In TCRdb, the public reads were trimmed at Q25 with fastp and aligned with MiXCR, with productive beta chains retained. Rows are unified per CDR3 protein, each entry keeping the most common DNA and genes. The sample table lists around 120,000 distinct CDR3 sequences, 13% of them with a count of one. Of the sample, approximately 2.6% falls within the top ten clones. The time point label, as the study defines it: pre-sensitization, week 0. The label giving this sample's treatment or condition can be read as: therapeutic diphenylcyclopropenone sensitization with weekly scalp DPC. Here the sequenced sample was whole blood, taken in connection with sensitization to the hapten diphenylcyclopropenone (DPC). The receptors stem from a woman between 18 and 30 years old with alopecia areata. Some clones in this sample may be carry-over from other donors' samples.

The rearrangement links TRBV9 to TRBJ2-5, with D perhaps TRBD2 (5 bases). This CDR3 has 13 residues. Trimming pared 4 bases from V and 8 bases from J, leaving 15 bases between. Germline assignment: CDR1 SGDLS and CDR2 YYNGEE. The CDR3 nucleotides are TGTGCCAGCAGCTCCCCGACTAAGAGAACCCAGTACTTC. It translates to CASSSPTKRTQYF.

The CDR3: CASSLGGPTDTQYF. CDR3 bases: TGTGCCAGCAGCTTGGGGGGCCCCACAGATACGCAGTATTTT. The chain is built from TRBV7-9 and TRBJ2-3; D tentatively fits TRBD1 or TRBD2 (6 bases each). The V end lost 3 bases, the J end lost 2 bases, and 9 bases lay between the germline ends. The CDR3 sequence is 14 residues long. Germline loops: CDR1 SEHNR, CDR2 FQNEAQ (reference sequence). The full variable domain, with the rest looked up from reference TRBV7-9 and TRBJ2-3, is DTGVSQNPRHKITKRGQNVTFRCDPISEHNRLYWYRQTLGQGPEFLTYFQNEAQLEKSRLLSDRFSAERPKGSFSTLEIQRTEQGDSAMYLCASSLGGPTDTQYFGPGTRLTVL.

This clonotype was seen a few times. The V gene is TRBV5-5, the J gene TRBJ2-5; a possible D gene is TRBD1 (6 bases). V lost 5 bases and J 5 bases, leaving 19 bases between the germline ends. The CDR3 contains 15 residues. CDR1 is SGHKS, CDR2 YYEKEE, per germline (reference sequence). As DNA, the CDR3 is TGTGCCAGCAGACCCTGGACAGACCTAACTGAGACCCAGTACTTC. It specifies CASRPWTDLTETQYF.

The rearrangement joins TRBV10-2 to TRBJ1-6; TRBD1 agrees at 9 bases. Trimming at V came to 2 bases and at J to 6 bases, leaving 2 bases not matched to a gene. Germline CDR1 and CDR2: WSHSY and SAAADI. This CDR3 contains 15 residues. The CDR3 coding sequence is TGCGCCAGCAGTGAGGGGGACAGGGTTAATTCACCCCTCCACTTT. This encodes CASSEGDRVNSPLHF.

The chain couples TRBV28 to TRBJ1-1, with TRBD1 as a possible D gene (6 bases). The CDR3 covers 16 residues. Between the trimmed V and J ends, which lost 3 bases and 5 bases, there was a span of 19 bases. Germline V gives CDR1 MDHEN, CDR2 SYDVKM. DNA for the CDR3: TGTGCCAGCAGTTTGGGGACATTGATATGGGGGACTGAAGCTTTCTTT. It specifies CASSLGTLIWGTEAFF.

This chain links TRBV6-1 with TRBJ2-3; tentatively, D is TRBD2 (6 bases). V shed 2 bases and J shed 6 bases, with 12 bases lying between them. CDR3 size: 14 residues. Germline V gives CDR1 MNHNS, CDR2 SASEGT. The CDR3 nucleotides are TGTGCCAGCAGTGAATTCGGAGGGAGTGATACGCAGTATTTT. Amino acids: CASSEFGGSDTQYF.

In its sample, this clonotype was seen a few times. V and J are TRBV6-2 or TRBV6-3 and TRBJ2-7, with a weak D call TRBD2 (6 bases). Germline lookup yields CDR1 MNHEY and CDR2 SVGEGT. V lost 5 bases, J lost 3 bases, and 11 bases lay in between. The length of the CDR3 is 13 residues. The CDR3 loop reads CASSIGGYYEQYF. Written as DNA, the CDR3 is TGTGCCAGCAGTATCGGGGGATACTACGAGCAGTACTTC.

This clonotype was detected only a few times. CDR3 coding DNA: TGTGCCAGCAGCACTGACAGGGGACAAGAGACCCAGTACTTC. Translated: CASSTDRGQETQYF. This chain joins TRBV7-2 and TRBJ2-5, with 8 nucleotides matching TRBD1. Trimming at V came to 5 bases and at J to 2 bases, leaving 4 bases not matched to a gene. This CDR3 is built from 14 residues. Germline CDR1 SGHTA, CDR2 FQGNSA.

This chain joins TRBV19 and TRBJ2-7, with 8 bases aligning to TRBD2. Germline assignment: CDR1 LNHDA and CDR2 SQIVND (reference sequence). This CDR3 region has 14 residues. V dropped 4 bases and J dropped 7; count of bases not matched to a gene: 9. The CDR3: CASSTSGGPWEQYF. Written as DNA, the CDR3 is TGTGCCAGTAGTACCAGCGGGGGCCCCTGGGAGCAGTACTTC.

V usage is TRBV19 and J usage is TRBJ2-1; 14 nucleotides agree with TRBD2. V was pared by 5 bases and J by 9 bases, with 12 bases of the junction left unmatched. There are 17 residues in the CDR3. Germline loops: CDR1 LNHDA, CDR2 SQIVND (reference sequence). As DNA, the CDR3 is TGTGCCAGTAGTGCCGGGACTAGCGGGAGCCAACCGGGTGAGCAGTTCTTC. It encodes CASSAGTSGSQPGEQFF.

This clonotype was seen a few times. This rearrangement joins TRBV2 to TRBJ1-1; D is perhaps TRBD1 (6 bases). From germline, CDR1 is SNHLY and CDR2 FYNNEI. The V end lost 5 bases, the J end lost 3 bases, and 16 bases lay between the germline ends. This CDR3 comprises 15 residues. The CDR3 is CASSLRPSGDTEAFF. CDR3 coding DNA: TGTGCCAGCAGTCTCCGGCCCTCAGGGGACACTGAAGCTTTCTTT.

This clonotype occurred a few times. In nucleotides, the CDR3 is TGTGCCAGCAGCCGACAGGTTCAAGAGACCCAGTACTTC. Its translation: CASSRQVQETQYF. V and J are TRBV7-2 and TRBJ2-5; possibly TRBD1 for D (6 bases). The CDR3 is made up of 13 amino acids. Per germline, CDR1 SGHTA and CDR2 FQGNSA. Deletions cut 5 bases from V and 2 bases from J, with 9 bases between.

This clonotype was seen a handful of times. V usage is TRBV15 and J usage is TRBJ2-1; D unclear. The CDR3 loop spans 14 amino acids. Germline-derived CDR1 and CDR2 are LNHNV and YYDKDF (reference sequence). V lost 0 bases and J lost 2, with 5 bases in between. CDR3 sequence (DNA): TGTGCCACCAGCAGAGATCGTCCCTACAATGAGCAGTTCTTC. It specifies CATSRDRPYNEQFF.

This clonotype has a count of ten or more. The chain links TRBV10-2 to TRBJ2-1, with D perhaps given as TRBD1 or TRBD2 (5 bases each). V shed 10 bases and J shed 4 bases, with 23 bases lying between them. This CDR3 spans 16 amino acids. Germline CDR1 is WSHSY and CDR2 is SAAADI. CDR3 loop: CATIAPGTYQYNEQFF. The CDR3 region has the DNA TGCGCCACCATCGCCCCAGGGACCTATCAGTACAATGAGCAGTTCTTC.